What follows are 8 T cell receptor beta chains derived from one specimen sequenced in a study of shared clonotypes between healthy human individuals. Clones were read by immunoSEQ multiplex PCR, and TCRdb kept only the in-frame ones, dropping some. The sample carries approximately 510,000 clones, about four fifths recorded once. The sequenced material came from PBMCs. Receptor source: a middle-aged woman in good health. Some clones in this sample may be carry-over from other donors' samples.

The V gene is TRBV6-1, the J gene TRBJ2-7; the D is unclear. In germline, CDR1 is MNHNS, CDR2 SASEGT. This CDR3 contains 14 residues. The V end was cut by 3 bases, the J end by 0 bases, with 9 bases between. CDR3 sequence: CASSEGPSSYEQYF. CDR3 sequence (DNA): TGTGCCAGCAGTGAGGGTCCGAGCTCCTACGAGCAGTACTTC.

The CDR3 region is CASNRRGQGHGYTF. CDR3 DNA sequence: TGTGCCAGCAATCGCCGTGGACAGGGGCATGGCTACACCTTC. The chain employs TRBV7-2 and TRBJ1-2; 9 bases match TRBD1. Per germline, CDR1 SGHTA and CDR2 FQGNSA. After removal of 7 bases from V and 6 bases from J, the junction contained 9 bases not matched to a gene. The CDR3 is 14 residues long.

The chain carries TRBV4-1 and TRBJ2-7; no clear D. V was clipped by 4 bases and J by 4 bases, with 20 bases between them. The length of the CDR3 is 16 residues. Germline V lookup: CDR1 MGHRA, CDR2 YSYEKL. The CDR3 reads CASSPQEAGGLYEQYF. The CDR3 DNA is TGCGCCAGCAGCCCCCAAGAGGCAGGCGGTTTATACGAGCAGTACTTC.

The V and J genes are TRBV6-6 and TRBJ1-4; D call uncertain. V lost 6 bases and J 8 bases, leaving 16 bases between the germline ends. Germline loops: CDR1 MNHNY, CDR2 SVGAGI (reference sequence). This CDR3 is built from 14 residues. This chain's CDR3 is CASRDPFLQEKLFF. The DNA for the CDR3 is TGTGCCAGCAGGGATCCCTTCCTTCAGGAAAAACTGTTTTTT.

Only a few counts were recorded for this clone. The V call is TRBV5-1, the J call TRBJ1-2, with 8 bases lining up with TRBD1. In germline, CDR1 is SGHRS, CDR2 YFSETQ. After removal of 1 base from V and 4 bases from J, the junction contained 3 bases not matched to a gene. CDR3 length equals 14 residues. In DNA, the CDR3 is TGCGCCAGCAGCTTGATCGGACAGGGCTATGGCTACACCTTC. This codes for CASSLIGQGYGYTF.

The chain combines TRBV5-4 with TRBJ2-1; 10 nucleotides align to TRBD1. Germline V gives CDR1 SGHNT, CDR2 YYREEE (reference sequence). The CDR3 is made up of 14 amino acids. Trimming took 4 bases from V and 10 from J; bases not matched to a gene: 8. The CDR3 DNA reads TGTGCCAGCAGCCTCGACAGGGGGCGGGGAGAGCAGTTCTTC. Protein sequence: CASSLDRGRGEQFF.

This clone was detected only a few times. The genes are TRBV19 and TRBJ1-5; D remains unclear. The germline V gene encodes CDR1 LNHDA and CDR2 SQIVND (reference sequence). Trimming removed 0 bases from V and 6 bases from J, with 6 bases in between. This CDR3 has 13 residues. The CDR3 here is CASSIDDGQPQHF. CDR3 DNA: TGTGCCAGTAGTATAGATGACGGTCAGCCCCAGCATTTT.

In DNA, the CDR3 is TGTGCCAGCAGCTTAGATCCTAGCGGCCTCACCGGGGAGCTGTTTTTT. This gives the protein CASSLDPSGLTGELFF. The chain joins TRBV11-2 to TRBJ2-2; the match to TRBD2 covers 7 bases. V lost 0 bases to trimming and J lost 4 bases; unmatched junction nucleotides: 5. CDR3 length equals 16 residues. Germline values: CDR1 SGHAT, CDR2 FQNNGV. The whole variable domain, remainder taken from reference TRBV11-2 and TRBJ2-2, is EAGVAQSPRYKIIEKRQSVAFWCNPISGHATLYWYQQILGQGPKLLIQFQNNGVVDDSQLPKDRFSAERLKGVDSTLKIQPAKLEDSAVYLCASSLDPSGLTGELFFGEGSRLTVL.